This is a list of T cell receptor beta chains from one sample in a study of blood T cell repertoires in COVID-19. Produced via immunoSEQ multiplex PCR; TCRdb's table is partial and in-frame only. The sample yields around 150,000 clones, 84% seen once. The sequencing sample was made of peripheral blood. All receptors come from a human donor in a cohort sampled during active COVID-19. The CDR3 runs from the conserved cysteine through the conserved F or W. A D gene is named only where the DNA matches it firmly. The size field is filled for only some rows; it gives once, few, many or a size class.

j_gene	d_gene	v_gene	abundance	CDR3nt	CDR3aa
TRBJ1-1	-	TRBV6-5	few	TGTGCCAGCTCCCTGTCGAGGCGGAATGAAGCTTTCTTT	CASSLSRRNEAFF
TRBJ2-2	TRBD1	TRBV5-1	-	TGCGCCAGCAGCTTGGAGGGACAGGGATTACCCGGGGAGCTGTTTTTT	CASSLEGQGLPGELFF
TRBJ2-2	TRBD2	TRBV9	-	TGTGCCAGCAGCGCCCGGACTAGCGGGGGCCCTAACACCGGGGAGCTGTTTTTT	CASSARTSGGPNTGELFF
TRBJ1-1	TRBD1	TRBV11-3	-	TGTGCCAGCAGCTTAACAGGGGGCGGCACTGAAGCTTTCTTT	CASSLTGGGTEAFF
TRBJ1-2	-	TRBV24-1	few	TGTGCCACCAGTGAGGGGGGGACGGACTATGGCTACACCTTC	CATSEGGTDYGYTF
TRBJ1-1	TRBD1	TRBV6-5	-	TGTGCCAGCAGTTATAGGGGACAGGGAAAGACTGAAGCTTTCTTT	CASSYRGQGKTEAFF
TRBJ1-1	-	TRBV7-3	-	TGTGCCAGCAGCTCCCTGGCCAACACTGAAGCTTTCTTT	CASSSLANTEAFF
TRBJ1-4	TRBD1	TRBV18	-	TGTGCCAGCTCGCTGCCGGACAGGGGTAATGAAAAACTGTTTTTT	CASSLPDRGNEKLFF
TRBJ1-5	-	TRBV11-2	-	TGTGCCAGCAGCTTACAGGGACTTAATCAGCCCCAGCATTTT	CASSLQGLNQPQHF
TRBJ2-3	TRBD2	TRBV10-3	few	TGTGCCATTCGGAGGGTAGCGGGGGCCAGAGATGGAGATACGCAGTATTTT	CAIRRVAGARDGDTQYF
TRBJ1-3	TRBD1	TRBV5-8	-	TGTGCCAGCAGTCAGGACAGGGGAAACACCATATATTTT	CASSQDRGNTIYF
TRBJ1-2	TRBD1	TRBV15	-	TGTGCCACCAGCAGAGCCTCTATCGGACAGGAGGATGGCTACACCTTC	CATSRASIGQEDGYTF
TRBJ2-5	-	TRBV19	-	TGTGCCAGTAGCCGGACTTCCCCCAAAGAGACCCAGTACTTC	CASSRTSPKETQYF
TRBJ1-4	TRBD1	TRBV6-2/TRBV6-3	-	TGTGCCAGCAGCCCAGGGGGACAGCCCTCTGAAAAACTGTTTTTT	CASSPGGQPSEKLFF
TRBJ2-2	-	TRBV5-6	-	TGTGCCAGCAGCTTGTGGAGGGGAACCGTTACCGGGGAGCTGTTTTTT	CASSLWRGTVTGELFF
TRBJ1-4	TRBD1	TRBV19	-	TGTGCCAGTAGTCTACTCACCAGGGGGCGGAATGAAAAACTGTTTTTT	CASSLLTRGRNEKLFF
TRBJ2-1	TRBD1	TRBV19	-	TGTGCCAGTAGTTCGGGACAGGGATGGGTATTTGGCGAGCAGTTCTTC	CASSSGQGWVFGEQFF
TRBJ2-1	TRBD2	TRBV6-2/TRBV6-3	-	TGTGCCAGCACCCCACGGGCTAGCGGGGGAAATGAGCAGTTCTTC	CASTPRASGGNEQFF
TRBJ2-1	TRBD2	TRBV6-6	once	TGTGCCAGCGGGACGGGGGGTGAGCAGTTCTTC	CASGTGGEQFF
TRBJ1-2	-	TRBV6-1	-	TGTGCCAGCAGTGAGCGAGGGTCGTACATATATGGCTACACCTTC	CASSERGSYIYGYTF
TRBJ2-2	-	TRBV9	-	TGTGCCAGCAGCGTAGACCCCCGGAGCGGGGAGCTGTTTTTT	CASSVDPRSGELFF
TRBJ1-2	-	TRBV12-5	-	TGTGCTAGTGCTCCAGGGAACTATGGCTACACCTTC	CASAPGNYGYTF
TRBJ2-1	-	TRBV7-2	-	TGTGCCAGCAGCTTAGCAGGGTTAGCGAGCTTCGACAATGAGCAGTTCTTC	CASSLAGLASFDNEQFF
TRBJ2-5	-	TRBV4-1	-	TGCGCCAGCAGCCAGGGGGCCGGGTCCCAAGAGACCCAGTACTTC	CASSQGAGSQETQYF
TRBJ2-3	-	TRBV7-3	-	TGTGCCAGCAGCCCCACAGGGTATGGGGATACGCAGTATTTT	CASSPTGYGDTQYF
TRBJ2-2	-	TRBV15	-	TGTGCCACCAGCAGAGTAGTGAACACCGGGGAGCTGTTTTTT	CATSRVVNTGELFF
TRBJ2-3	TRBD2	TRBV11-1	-	TGTGCCAGCAGCTTAGGCCGTAGCGGGGGGGTGGATACGCAGTATTTT	CASSLGRSGGVDTQYF
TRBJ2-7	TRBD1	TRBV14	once	TGTGCCAGCAGCCCCGACCTCGGACAGGGGAAGGCTTACGAGCAGTACTTC	CASSPDLGQGKAYEQYF
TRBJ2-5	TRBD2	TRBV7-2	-	TGTGCCAGCAGCTTAGAAGGCGTAGCGGGGAAAGAGACCCAGTACTTC	CASSLEGVAGKETQYF
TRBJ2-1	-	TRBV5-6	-	TGTGCCAGCAGCCCGGACAGCGAGACTTACAATGAGCAGTTCTTC	CASSPDSETYNEQFF
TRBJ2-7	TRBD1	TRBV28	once	TGTGCCAGCAGCCCACACAGGGGGCGGATAAAATACGAGCAGTACTTC	CASSPHRGRIKYEQYF
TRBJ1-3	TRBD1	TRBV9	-	TGTGCCAGCAGTATTTACGACAGGGGAAATGGAAACACCATATATTTT	CASSIYDRGNGNTIYF
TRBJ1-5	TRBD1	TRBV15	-	TGTGCCACCAGCATTAGGACAGGGGGACATCAGCCCCAGCATTTT	CATSIRTGGHQPQHF
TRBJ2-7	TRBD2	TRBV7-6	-	TGTGCCAGCAGCTTTGATAGCGGGGGCCACTCCTACGAGCAGTACTTC	CASSFDSGGHSYEQYF
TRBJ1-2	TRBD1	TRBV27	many	TGTGCCAGCAGGCACGACAGGGCCGGCTACACCTTC	CASRHDRAGYTF
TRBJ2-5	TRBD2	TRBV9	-	TGTGCCAGCAGCGCCGGACCCGGGACTAGCGGGGGGGCCGGGGAGACCCAGTACTTC	CASSAGPGTSGGAGETQYF
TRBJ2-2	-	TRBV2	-	TGTGCCAGCAGTGCTGCGAACACCGGGGAGCTGTTTTTT	CASSAANTGELFF
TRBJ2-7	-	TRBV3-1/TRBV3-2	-	TGTGCCAGCAGCCAAGGCTTCGACAGCTACGAGCAGTACTTC	CASSQGFDSYEQYF
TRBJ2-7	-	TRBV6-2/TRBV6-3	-	TGTGCCAGCAGTCCCTCCGGGAGCTACTACGAGCAGTACTTC	CASSPSGSYYEQYF
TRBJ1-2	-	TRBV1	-	TGCACCAGCAGCCGGGATCATGACAGGAGAAGGGATGGCTACACCTTC	CTSSRDHDRRRDGYTF
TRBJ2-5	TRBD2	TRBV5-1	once	TGCGCCAGCAGCTTCTTGCGCGGGGGGACATACCAAGAGACCCAGTACTTC	CASSFLRGGTYQETQYF
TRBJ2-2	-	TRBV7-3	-	TGTGCCAGCAGTCAAACAGGGAACACCGGGGAGCTGTTTTTT	CASSQTGNTGELFF
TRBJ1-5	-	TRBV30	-	TGTGCCTGGAGTGTTTGGGGGGGCAATCAGCCCCAGCATTTT	CAWSVWGGNQPQHF
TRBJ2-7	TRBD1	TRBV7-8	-	TGTGCCAGCAGCTTATCGGGACAGGGGGGTCTCGAGCAGTACTTC	CASSLSGQGGLEQYF
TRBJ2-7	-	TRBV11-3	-	TGTGCCAGCAGCTTGCTAACAGGCTACGAGCAGTACTTC	CASSLLTGYEQYF
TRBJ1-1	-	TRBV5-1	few	TGCGCCAGCAGCCCCAACCAGGGTCGGTATAACACTGAAGCTTTCTTT	CASSPNQGRYNTEAFF